The 26 T cell receptor beta chains presented below share a single source sample, sequenced in a study of cytomegalovirus exposure and HLA in healthy donors. PCR was performed using 60 Vbeta and 13 Jbeta primers. Measured with immunoSEQ multiplex PCR; TCRdb has only the in-frame clones, and not every one. The sample shows about 87,000 clones, under 80% of them seen only once. The sequenced sample consisted of PBMCs. These receptors all stem from a man aged 25-45 years in good health and CMV-seropositive.

The chain joins TRBV6-1 to TRBJ1-1, with D tentatively TRBD1 (5 bases). The CDR3 runs 17 residues. In germline, CDR1 is MNHNS, CDR2 SASEGT. Trimming stripped 3 bases from V and 6 bases from J, with 23 bases between. The DNA for the CDR3 is TGTGCCAGCAGTGAGGGGGTTTTGTGGGAGGGCTACCCTGAAGCTTTCTTT. Its protein product is CASSEGVLWEGYPEAFF.

This chain joins TRBV6-1 and TRBJ2-5; D is perhaps TRBD2 (5 bases). The CDR3 runs to 14 residues. Trimming left V 4 bases short and J 1 base short, with 10 bases between. Germline CDR1 and CDR2: MNHNS and SASEGT. The CDR3 DNA is TGTGCCAGCAGTGGACTATTTTCCCAAGAGACCCAGTACTTC. It encodes CASSGLFSQETQYF.

The V and J genes are TRBV6-5 and TRBJ2-7; possible D gene TRBD1, 6 bases. This CDR3 is built from 13 residues. V shed 10 bases and J shed 0 bases, with 13 bases lying between them. Germline-derived CDR1 and CDR2 are MNHEY and SVGAGI. For the CDR3, the DNA is TGTGCCACAACCGGGACATACTCCTACGAGCAGTACTTC. Translating it yields CATTGTYSYEQYF.

The sample holds a few counts of this clone. The chain links TRBV10-3 to TRBJ1-1; D remains unclear. CDR1 is ENHRY, CDR2 SYGVKD, per germline. The CDR3 runs to 14 residues. Trimming removed 9 bases at V and 1 base at J, with 15 bases between. In nucleotides, the CDR3 is TGTGCCATTAGACCAGGATTGGGGAACACTGAAGCTTTCTTT. Amino acids: CAIRPGLGNTEAFF.

The chain has TRBV4-3 and TRBJ2-7, with 8 bases matching TRBD2. J gave up 2 bases and V 0 bases, and 6 bases lay outside the gene matches. The CDR3 has 16 amino acids. Germline CDR1 reads LGHNA; CDR2 reads YSLEER. CDR3 region: CASSQEDGRDPYEQYF. The CDR3 nucleotides read TGCGCCAGCAGCCAAGAAGACGGGAGGGATCCCTACGAGCAGTACTTC.

The chain has TRBV28 and TRBJ1-5, with 11 bases fitting TRBD1. Germline V gives CDR1 MDHEN, CDR2 SYDVKM. CDR3 size: 16 residues. Unmatched junction bases numbered 6, after V lost 4 bases and J lost 4 bases. CDR3 DNA: TGTGCCAGCAGTTCCTTGGACAGGGGGCAGAATCAGCCCCAGCATTTT. Translated: CASSSLDRGQNQPQHF.

This clone occurred a few times. The chain combines TRBV7-2 with TRBJ2-3, with D tentatively TRBD1 (5 bases). Trimming left V 2 bases short and J 1 base short, with 10 bases between. CDR3 length: 15 amino acids. Germline CDR1 and CDR2: SGHTA and FQGNSA. CDR3: CASSLFPRGTDTQYF. CDR3 DNA: TGTGCCAGCAGCTTATTCCCCAGGGGCACAGATACGCAGTATTTT.

The chain carries TRBV7-6 and TRBJ2-7, with 7 bases lining up with TRBD1. V shed 2 bases and J 5 bases; nucleotides not matched to a gene: 6. The CDR3 loop spans 14 amino acids. Germline assignment: CDR1 SGHVS and CDR2 FNYEAQ. The CDR3 spells CASSLHDRANEQYF. CDR3 DNA sequence: TGTGCCAGCAGCTTACATGACAGGGCCAACGAGCAGTACTTC. Full variable domain (missing parts from reference TRBV7-6 and TRBJ2-7): GAGVSQSPRYKVTKRGQDVALRCDPISGHVSLYWYRQALGQGPEFLTYFNYEAQQDKSGLPNDRFSAERPEGSISTLTIQRTEQRDSAMYRCASSLHDRANEQYFGPGTRLTVT.

The V and J genes are TRBV6-5 and TRBJ2-5; 10 bases fit TRBD2. The germline CDR1 and CDR2 sequences are MNHEY and SVGAGI. Trimming cost V 6 bases and J 10 bases; bases outside gene matches: 14. The CDR3 extends over 15 amino acids. The CDR3 DNA follows: TGTGCCAGCAGCCAGAATGAGCGGGGGGGATGGGACCAGTACTTC. Its protein product is CASSQNERGGWDQYF.

The chain couples TRBV6-1 to TRBJ1-5, with a possible D match to TRBD1 (5 bases). The CDR3 runs 13 residues. V was cut by 7 bases and J by 9 bases, with 16 bases left in between. Germline V gene lookup returns CDR1 MNHNS and CDR2 SASEGT. Here the CDR3 DNA reads TGTGCCAGCACGGAGACAGACGACCTGCCCCAGCATTTT. Its protein is CASTETDDLPQHF.

The chain couples TRBV7-3 to TRBJ1-1, with D unresolved. V was shortened by 5 bases and J by 1 base, with 8 bases between the two germline ends. Germline CDR1 and CDR2: SGHTA and FQGTGA. The CDR3 consists of 13 residues. CDR3 loop: CASSLLTNTEAFF. As DNA, the CDR3 is TGTGCCAGCAGCCTCCTAACGAACACTGAAGCTTTCTTT.

The CDR3 loop is CASSFYPRGREAFF. As DNA, the CDR3 is TGTGCCAGCAGCTTTTACCCCAGGGGGCGGGAAGCTTTCTTT. The rearrangement joins TRBV5-8 to TRBJ1-1, with 8 bases aligning to TRBD1. The trim removed 2 bases at V and 8 bases at J, leaving 8 bases unmatched. Germline V CDR1 and CDR2: SGHTS, YDEGEE. The CDR3 spans 14 residues.

The J gene is TRBJ2-7, the V gene TRBV11-1; 7 bases map to TRBD1. Trimming at V came to 4 bases and at J to 6 bases, leaving 12 bases not matched to a gene. This CDR3 is 15 amino acids long. Germline CDR1 SGHAT, CDR2 FQDESV (reference sequence). This chain's CDR3 is CASSSLTGSPSEQYF. The CDR3, as DNA: TGTGCCAGCAGCTCGTTGACAGGGTCCCCGTCCGAGCAGTACTTC.

V and J are TRBV7-9 and TRBJ2-7, with 7 positions matching TRBD1. Germline-derived CDR1 and CDR2 are SEHNR and FQNEAQ (reference sequence). V lost 4 bases to trimming and J lost 1 base; unmatched junction nucleotides: 4. This CDR3 spans 14 amino acids. The DNA for the CDR3 is TGTGCCAGCAGCTCGGCAGGGGGATCCTACGAGCAGTACTTC. This sequence encodes CASSSAGGSYEQYF. Full variable domain (outside the CDR3, taken from reference TRBV7-9 and TRBJ2-7): DTGVSQNPRHKITKRGQNVTFRCDPISEHNRLYWYRQTLGQGPEFLTYFQNEAQLEKSRLLSDRFSAERPKGSFSTLEIQRTEQGDSAMYLCASSSAGGSYEQYFGPGTRLTVT.

The CDR3 loop is CASSPAKGTVLTDTQYF. Written as DNA, the CDR3 is TGTGCCAGCAGCCCCGCCAAAGGGACTGTCCTCACAGATACGCAGTATTTT. This chain joins TRBV5-4 and TRBJ2-3; D may be TRBD2 (6 bases). Looked up from germline, CDR1 is SGHNT and CDR2 is YYREEE (reference sequence). V was shortened by 4 bases and J by 2 bases, with 20 bases between the two germline ends. The CDR3 has 17 amino acids.

This chain connects TRBV2 to TRBJ2-1, with 8 bases fitting TRBD1. This CDR3 contains 15 residues. Germline-derived CDR1 and CDR2 are SNHLY and FYNNEI. V lost 8 bases to trimming and J lost 6 bases; unmatched junction nucleotides: 12. The CDR3 spells CASGLRTGMPNEQFF. The CDR3 DNA reads TGTGCCAGCGGGTTGCGGACAGGGATGCCCAATGAGCAGTTCTTC. The full variable domain, rest sourced from reference TRBV2 and TRBJ2-1, is EPEVTQTPSHQVTQMGQEVILRCVPISNHLYFYWYRQILGQKVEFLVSFYNNEISEKSEIFDDQFSVERPDGSNFTLKIRSTKLEDSAMYFCASGLRTGMPNEQFFGPGTRLTVL.

The chain couples TRBV30 to TRBJ2-7, with 7 bases aligning to TRBD1. Germline V CDR1 and CDR2: GTSNPN, SVGIG (reference sequence). J gave up 2 bases and V 7 bases, and 8 bases lay outside the gene matches. The CDR3 length is 13 residues. The CDR3 loop reads CAYRQGIPYEQYF. Written as DNA, the CDR3 is TGTGCCTATAGACAGGGAATCCCCTACGAGCAGTACTTC.

J is TRBJ1-1 and V is TRBV9; possible D gene TRBD1, 5 bases. The V and J ends lost 2 bases and 1 base respectively, with 12 bases between them. The CDR3 extends over 15 amino acids. In germline, CDR1 is SGDLS, CDR2 YYNGEE. In DNA, the CDR3 is TGTGCCAGCAGCGTGGGGGGACGGCCGAACACTGAAGCTTTCTTT. Its protein is CASSVGGRPNTEAFF.

This chain links TRBV30 with TRBJ1-1; D is unresolved. With 0 bases removed from V and 0 bases from J, the gap between germline ends came to 5 bases. This CDR3 region has 13 residues. Germline V gene data show CDR1 as GTSNPN and CDR2 as SVGIG (reference sequence). The CDR3, as DNA: TGTGCCTGGAGTGTGGAGTTGAACACTGAAGCTTTCTTT. Translated: CAWSVELNTEAFF.

This clone occurred once. The J gene is TRBJ2-7, the V gene TRBV27; D possibly corresponds to TRBD1 (5 bases). Trimming cost V 1 base and J 4 bases, with 20 bases left between them. CDR1 MNHEY and CDR2 SMNVEV come from the germline V gene (reference sequence). The CDR3 consists of 17 residues. CDR3 coding DNA: TGTGCCAGCAGTTTATTGCCCTTGCCCGACAGTCTGTACGAGCAGTACTTC. Translated, it gives CASSLLPLPDSLYEQYF.

This clone was found once. The chain recombines TRBV7-2 with TRBJ1-5, with a possible D match to TRBD1 (5 bases). Germline assignment: CDR1 SGHTA and CDR2 FQGNSA. Trimming pared 1 base from V and 2 bases from J, leaving 9 bases between. The CDR3 is 15 amino acids. CDR3 sequence: CASSLEGVGNQPQHF. The DNA of the CDR3 is TGTGCCAGCAGCTTAGAAGGGGTCGGCAATCAGCCCCAGCATTTT.

V gene TRBV5-1 combines with J gene TRBJ1-5; 12 nucleotides align to TRBD1. The CDR3 covers 15 residues. Germline-derived CDR1 and CDR2 are SGHRS and YFSETQ. With V trimmed by 4 bases and J by 5 bases, 4 bases remained unmatched. In DNA, the CDR3 is TGCGCCAGCAGCCCTGGGACAGGGGGCGATCAGCCCCAGCATTTT. This codes for CASSPGTGGDQPQHF.

The chain combines TRBV6-5 with TRBJ1-5; D ambiguous. The V gene lost 0 bases and the J gene lost 3 bases, with 9 bases spanning the gap. Per germline, CDR1 MNHEY and CDR2 SVGAGI. This CDR3 has 15 amino acids. This CDR3 reads CASSYSSSTNQPQHF. In nucleotides, the CDR3 is TGTGCCAGCAGTTACTCGAGTTCTACCAATCAGCCCCAGCATTTT.

A few counts support this clone. The rearrangement uses TRBV29-1 and TRBJ2-7; a possible D gene is TRBD2 (6 bases). The germline V and J ends were trimmed by 5 bases and 5 bases, with 13 bases remaining between them. The CDR3 is 12 amino acids. CDR1 and CDR2 (germline): SQVTM, ANQGSEA. CDR3 sequence: CSVLAGYNEQYF. The CDR3 coding sequence is TGCAGCGTTCTGGCGGGGTACAACGAGCAGTACTTC.

The chain combines TRBV30 with TRBJ1-2, with D tentatively TRBD1 (5 bases). The CDR3 loop spans 11 amino acids. Per the germline V gene, CDR1 is GTSNPN and CDR2 is SVGIG (reference sequence). Trimming removed 0 bases at V and 8 bases at J, with 7 bases between. The CDR3 sequence is CAWSVNRGYTF. The CDR3 nucleotides are TGTGCCTGGAGTGTAAACAGGGGCTACACCTTC. Full variable domain (rest looked up from reference TRBV30 and TRBJ1-2): SQTIHQWPATLVQPVGSPLSLECTVEGTSNPNLYWYRQAAGRGLQLLFYSVGIGQISSEVPQNLSASRPQDRQFILSSKKLLLSDSGFYLCAWSVNRGYTFGSGTRLTVV.

This clone came up many times. The chain couples TRBV4-2 to TRBJ1-4, with D uncertain. The CDR3 is made up of 15 amino acids. Germline V lookup: CDR1 LGHNA, CDR2 YNFKEQ. The V end lost 0 bases, the J end lost 8 bases, and 13 bases lay between the germline ends. The CDR3 DNA sequence: TGTGCCAGCAGCCAAGATGTCGTAACGCGGGAAAAACTGTTTTTT. This sequence encodes CASSQDVVTREKLFF.